This TCR beta chain was documented in a study of blood T cell repertoires in COVID-19. Study in general: Collection of acute and convalescent COVID-19 samples took place in the United States, Italy and Spain.

As handled by the study authors: Amplification of reference gene primers was used by the study to estimate nucleated cell counts. The table came from immunoSEQ multiplex PCR; TCRdb's copy has only in-frame clones and leaves some out. The D gene and trimming were derived from the DNA, and the V and J assignments and clone size from that table. The sample yields 290,000 or so clones, 85% seen once. V was trimmed by 1 base and J by 6 bases, leaving 13 bases between them. The germline V gene encodes CDR1 SGHRS and CDR2 YFSETQ. The CDR3 totals 14 residues. Sequencing was carried out using peripheral blood. The TCR originated in a man over 45 with active or convalescent COVID-19. V and J are TRBV5-1 and TRBJ2-5; TRBD2 might be the D (6 bases). CDR3 DNA: TGCGCCAGCAGCTTGTCGGGAGCCGGGAAGACCCAGTACTTC. Translating gives CASSLSGAGKTQYF.